This TCR beta chain was observed in a study of blood T cell repertoires in COVID-19. About the research overall: T cells, B-cell-depleted T cells, or PBMCs provided the cDNA or gDNA that served as material.

Germline V lookup: CDR1 SGHRS, CDR2 YFSETQ. V dropped 2 bases and J dropped 0; count of bases not matched to a gene: 5. The CDR3 runs to 16 residues. Libraries were prepared by immunoSEQ multiplex PCR; TCRdb keeps only in-frame clonotypes and omits some of them. The data show about 200,000 clones, more than 70% seen once. Sequencing was done on a sample of peripheral blood. The source of this sequence is a man aged 18-30 years with active or convalescent COVID-19. The genes are TRBV5-1 and TRBJ1-1, with TRBD1 identical over 9 bases. In DNA, the CDR3 is TGCGCCAGCAGCTTAGGACAGGGGCTAATGAACACTGAAGCTTTCTTT. This gives the protein CASSLGQGLMNTEAFF.